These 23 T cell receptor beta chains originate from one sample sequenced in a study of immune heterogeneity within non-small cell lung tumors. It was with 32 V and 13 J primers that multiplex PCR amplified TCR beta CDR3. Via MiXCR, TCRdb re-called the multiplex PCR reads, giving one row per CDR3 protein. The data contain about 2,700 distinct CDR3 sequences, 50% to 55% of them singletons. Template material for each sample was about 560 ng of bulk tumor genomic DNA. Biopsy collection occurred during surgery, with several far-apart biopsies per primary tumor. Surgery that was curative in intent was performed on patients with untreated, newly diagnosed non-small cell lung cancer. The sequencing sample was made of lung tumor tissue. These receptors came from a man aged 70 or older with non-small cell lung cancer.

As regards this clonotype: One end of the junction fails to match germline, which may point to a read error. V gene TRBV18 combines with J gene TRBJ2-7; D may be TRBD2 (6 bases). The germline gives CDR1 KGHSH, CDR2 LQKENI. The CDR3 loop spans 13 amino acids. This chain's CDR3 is CAGSSLQEGEQYF. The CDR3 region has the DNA TGTGCCGGCTCATCACTACAGGAGGGCGAGCAGTACTTC.

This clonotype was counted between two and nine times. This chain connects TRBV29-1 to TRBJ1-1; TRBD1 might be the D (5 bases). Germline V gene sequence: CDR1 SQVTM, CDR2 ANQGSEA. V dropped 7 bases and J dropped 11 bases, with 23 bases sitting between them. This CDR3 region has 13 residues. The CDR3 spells CSAWGGGSSQAFF. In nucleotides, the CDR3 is TGCAGCGCTTGGGGGGGGGGGTCATCTCAGGCTTTCTTT.

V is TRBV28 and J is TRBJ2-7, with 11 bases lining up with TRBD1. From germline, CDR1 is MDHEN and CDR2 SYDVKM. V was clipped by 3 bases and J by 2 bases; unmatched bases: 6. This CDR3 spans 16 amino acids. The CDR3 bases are TGTGCCAGCAGTTTGCCGCCGGGACAGGGGGCCTACGAGCAGTACTTC. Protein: CASSLPPGQGAYEQYF. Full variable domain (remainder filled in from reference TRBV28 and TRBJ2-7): DVKVTQSSRYLVKRTGEKVFLECVQDMDHENMFWYRQDPGLGLRLIYFSYDVKMKEKGDIPEGYSVSREKKERFSLILESASTNQTSMYLCASSLPPGQGAYEQYFGPGTRLTVT.

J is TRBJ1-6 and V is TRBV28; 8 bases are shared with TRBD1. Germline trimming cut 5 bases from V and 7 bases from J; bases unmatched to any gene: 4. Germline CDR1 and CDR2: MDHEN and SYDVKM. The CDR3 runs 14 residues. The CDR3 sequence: CASSPGQANSPLHF. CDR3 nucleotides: TGTGCCAGCAGTCCGGGACAGGCAAATTCACCCCTCCACTTT.

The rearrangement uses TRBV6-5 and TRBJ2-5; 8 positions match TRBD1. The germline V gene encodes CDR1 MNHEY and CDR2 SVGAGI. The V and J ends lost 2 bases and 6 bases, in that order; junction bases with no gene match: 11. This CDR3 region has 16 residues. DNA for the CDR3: TGTGCCAGCAGTTACCCTACGCCAGGGGGCACTCAGACCCAGTACTTC. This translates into CASSYPTPGGTQTQYF.

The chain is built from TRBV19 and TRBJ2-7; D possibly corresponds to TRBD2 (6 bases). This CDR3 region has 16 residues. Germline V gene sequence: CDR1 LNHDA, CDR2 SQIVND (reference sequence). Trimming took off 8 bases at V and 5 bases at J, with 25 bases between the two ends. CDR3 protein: CASLSPSAGTPHEQYF. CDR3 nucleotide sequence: TGTGCCAGTCTCTCCCCCTCCGCGGGGACCCCCCACGAGCAGTACTTC.

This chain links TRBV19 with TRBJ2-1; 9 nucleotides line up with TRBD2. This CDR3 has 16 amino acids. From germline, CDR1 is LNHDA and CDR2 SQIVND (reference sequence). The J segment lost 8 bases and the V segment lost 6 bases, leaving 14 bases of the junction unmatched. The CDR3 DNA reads TGTGCCAGTAGGGGGGGTGGGCGGGAGGGCCTAGATGAGCAGTTCTTC. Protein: CASRGGGREGLDEQFF.

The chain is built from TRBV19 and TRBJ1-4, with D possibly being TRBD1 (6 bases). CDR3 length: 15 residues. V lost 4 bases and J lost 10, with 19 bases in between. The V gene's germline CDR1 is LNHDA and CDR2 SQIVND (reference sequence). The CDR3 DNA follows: TGTGCCAGTAGTACGGGAGGGGGACCGCGGATAAAACTGTTTTTT. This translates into CASSTGGGPRIKLFF.

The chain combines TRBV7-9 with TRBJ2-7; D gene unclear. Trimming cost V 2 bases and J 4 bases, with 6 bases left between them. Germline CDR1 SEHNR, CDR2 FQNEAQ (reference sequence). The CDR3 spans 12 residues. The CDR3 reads CASSLLGYEQYF. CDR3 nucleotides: TGTGCCAGCAGCTTACTGGGTTACGAGCAGTACTTC.

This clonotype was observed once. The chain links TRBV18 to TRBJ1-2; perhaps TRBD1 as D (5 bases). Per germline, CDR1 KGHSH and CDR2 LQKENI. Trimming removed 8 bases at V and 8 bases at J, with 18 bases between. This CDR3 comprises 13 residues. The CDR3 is CASPGGAGSGYTF. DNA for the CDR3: TGTGCCAGCCCCGGAGGGGCAGGGAGCGGCTACACCTTC.

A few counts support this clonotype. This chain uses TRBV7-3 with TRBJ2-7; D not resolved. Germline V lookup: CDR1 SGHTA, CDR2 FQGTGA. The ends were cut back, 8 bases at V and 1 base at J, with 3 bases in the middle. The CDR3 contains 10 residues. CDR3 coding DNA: TGTGCCAGCTTGTCCTACGAGCAGTACTTC. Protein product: CASLSYEQYF.

Here the CDR3 reads CASRFKTRGFNSPLHF. CDR3 nucleotide sequence: TGTGCCAGCAGGTTCAAGACCAGGGGTTTCAATTCACCCCTCCACTTT. The J gene is TRBJ1-6, the V gene TRBV2; D might be TRBD1 (6 bases). The CDR3 totals 16 residues. The V gene lost 6 bases and the J gene lost 7 bases, with 19 bases spanning the gap. CDR1 and CDR2 (germline): SNHLY, FYNNEI.

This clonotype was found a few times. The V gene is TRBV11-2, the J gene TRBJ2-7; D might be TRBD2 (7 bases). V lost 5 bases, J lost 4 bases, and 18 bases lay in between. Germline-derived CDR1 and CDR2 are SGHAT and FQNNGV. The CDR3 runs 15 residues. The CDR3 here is CASSPIGGLLYEQYF. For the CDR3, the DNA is TGTGCCAGCAGCCCCATCGGGGGGCTCCTTTACGAGCAGTACTTC.

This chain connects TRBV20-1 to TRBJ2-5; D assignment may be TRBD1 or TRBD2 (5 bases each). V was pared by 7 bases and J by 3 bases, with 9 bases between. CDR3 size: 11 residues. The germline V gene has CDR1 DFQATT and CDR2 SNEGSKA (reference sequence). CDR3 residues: CSGDRKETQYF. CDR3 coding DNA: TGCAGTGGGGACCGAAAAGAGACCCAGTACTTC.

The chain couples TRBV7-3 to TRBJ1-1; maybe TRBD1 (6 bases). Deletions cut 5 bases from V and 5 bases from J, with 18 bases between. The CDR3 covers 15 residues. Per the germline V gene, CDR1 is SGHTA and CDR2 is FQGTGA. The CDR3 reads CASSRGGAFGTEAFF. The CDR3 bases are TGTGCCAGCAGCCGAGGGGGGGCCTTTGGGACTGAAGCTTTCTTT.

The chain's CDR3 is CASTDLALQETQYF. CDR3 bases: TGTGCCAGCACCGACCTAGCGTTGCAAGAGACCCAGTACTTC. The rearrangement joins TRBV28 to TRBJ2-5, with D tentatively TRBD2 (6 bases). Germline V gene sequence: CDR1 MDHEN, CDR2 SYDVKM. The CDR3 is 14 residues long. Trimming removed 7 bases from V and 2 bases from J, with 14 bases in between.

CDR3 sequence reads: CASSQDPGGGLGYGYTF. CDR3 nucleotides: TGCGCCAGCAGCCAAGATCCCGGGGGAGGCCTGGGGTATGGCTACACCTTC. The V and J genes are TRBV4-1 and TRBJ1-2; possible D gene TRBD1, 5 bases. The ends were cut back, 0 bases at V and 5 bases at J, with 19 bases in the middle. This CDR3 is built from 17 residues. The germline V gene has CDR1 MGHRA and CDR2 YSYEKL.

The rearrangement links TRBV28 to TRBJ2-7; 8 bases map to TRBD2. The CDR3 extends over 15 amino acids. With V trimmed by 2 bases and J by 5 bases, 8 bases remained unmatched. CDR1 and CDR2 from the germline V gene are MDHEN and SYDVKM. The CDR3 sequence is CASSLSGRLRNEQYF. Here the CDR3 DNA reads TGTGCCAGCAGTTTAAGCGGGAGACTACGTAACGAGCAGTACTTC.

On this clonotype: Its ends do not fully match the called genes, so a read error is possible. The CDR3 DNA follows: TGTGCCAGCAGTGACAGCCTCTCTGAGGCTTTCTTT. Its protein is CASSDSLSEAFF. This rearrangement joins TRBV2 to TRBJ1-1; D is uncertain. Germline V gene lookup returns CDR1 SNHLY and CDR2 FYNNEI. CDR3 length: 12 residues. Using reference TRBV2 and TRBJ1-1 for the parts outside the CDR3, the full variable domain is EPEVTQTPSHQVTQMGQEVILRCVPISNHLYFYWYRQILGQKVEFLVSFYNNEISEKSEIFDDQFSVERPDGSNFTLKIRSTKLEDSAMYFCASSDSLSEAFFGQGTRLTVV.

The DNA for the CDR3 is TGTGCCAGTAGTTTCACAGTTACAGATACGCAGTATTTT. Protein: CASSFTVTDTQYF. The chain joins TRBV19 to TRBJ2-3; D is uncertain. The CDR3 has 13 amino acids. V dropped 5 bases and J dropped 3 bases, with 9 bases sitting between them. CDR1 is LNHDA and CDR2 is SQIVND in the germline V gene (reference sequence).

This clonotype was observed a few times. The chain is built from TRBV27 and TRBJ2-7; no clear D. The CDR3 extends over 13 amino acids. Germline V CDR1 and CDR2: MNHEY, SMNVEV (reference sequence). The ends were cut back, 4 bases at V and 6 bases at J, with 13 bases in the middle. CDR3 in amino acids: CASSWTKWGEQYF. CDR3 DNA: TGTGCCAGCAGTTGGACGAAATGGGGCGAGCAGTACTTC.

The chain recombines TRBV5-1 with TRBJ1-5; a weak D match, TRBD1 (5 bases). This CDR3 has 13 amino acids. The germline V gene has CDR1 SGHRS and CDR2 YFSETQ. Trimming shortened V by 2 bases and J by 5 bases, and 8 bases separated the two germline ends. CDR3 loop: CASSFQGDQPQHF. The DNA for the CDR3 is TGCGCCAGCAGCTTCCAGGGTGATCAGCCCCAGCATTTT.

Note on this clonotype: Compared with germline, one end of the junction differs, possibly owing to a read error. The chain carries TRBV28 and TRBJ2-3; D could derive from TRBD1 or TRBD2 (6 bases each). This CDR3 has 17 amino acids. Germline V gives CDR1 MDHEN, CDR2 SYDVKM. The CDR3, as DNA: TGCGCCAGCCGTAAAACGACGGGGGCCTTTGGCACAGATACGCAGTATTTT. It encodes CASRKTTGAFGTDTQYF.